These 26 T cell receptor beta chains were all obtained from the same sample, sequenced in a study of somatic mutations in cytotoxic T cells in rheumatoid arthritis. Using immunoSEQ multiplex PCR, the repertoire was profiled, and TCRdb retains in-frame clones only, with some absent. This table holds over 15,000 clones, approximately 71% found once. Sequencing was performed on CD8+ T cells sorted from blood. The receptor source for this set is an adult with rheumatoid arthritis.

The CDR3 region is CASSLGGDTGELFF. In nucleotides, the CDR3 is TGTGCCAGCAGCTTAGGCGGGGACACCGGGGAGCTGTTTTTT. The chain joins TRBV7-6 to TRBJ2-2; TRBD2 might be the D (6 bases). CDR3 size: 14 residues. V dropped 1 base and J dropped 3 bases, with 6 bases sitting between them. Per the germline V gene, CDR1 is SGHVS and CDR2 is FNYEAQ.

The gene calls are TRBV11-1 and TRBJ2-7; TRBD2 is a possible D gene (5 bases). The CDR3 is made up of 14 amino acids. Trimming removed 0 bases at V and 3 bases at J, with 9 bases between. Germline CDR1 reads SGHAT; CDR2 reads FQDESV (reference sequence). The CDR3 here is CASSLAYGGYEQYF. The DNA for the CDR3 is TGTGCCAGCAGCTTAGCGTACGGAGGCTACGAGCAGTACTTC. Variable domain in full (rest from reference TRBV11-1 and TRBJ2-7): EAEVAQSPRYKITEKSQAVAFWCDPISGHATLYWYRQILGQGPELLVQFQDESVVDDSQLPKDRFSAERLKGVDSTLKIQPAELGDSAMYLCASSLAYGGYEQYFGPGTRLTVT.

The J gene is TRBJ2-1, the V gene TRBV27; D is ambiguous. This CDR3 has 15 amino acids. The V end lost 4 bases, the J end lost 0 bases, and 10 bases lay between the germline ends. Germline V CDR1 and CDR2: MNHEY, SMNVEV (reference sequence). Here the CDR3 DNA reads TGTGCCAGCAGTTCCATCCTCAGCTCCTACAATGAGCAGTTCTTC. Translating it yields CASSSILSSYNEQFF.

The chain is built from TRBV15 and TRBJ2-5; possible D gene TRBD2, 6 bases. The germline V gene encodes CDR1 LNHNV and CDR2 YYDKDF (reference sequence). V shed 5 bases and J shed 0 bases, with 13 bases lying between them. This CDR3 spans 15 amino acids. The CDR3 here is CATSLGRGNQETQYF. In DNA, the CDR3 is TGTGCCACCAGCCTTGGGCGGGGCAACCAAGAGACCCAGTACTTC.

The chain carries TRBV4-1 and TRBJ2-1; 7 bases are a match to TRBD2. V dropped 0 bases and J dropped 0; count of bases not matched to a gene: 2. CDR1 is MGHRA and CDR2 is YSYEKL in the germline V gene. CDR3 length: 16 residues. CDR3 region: CASSQDGGSSYNEQFF. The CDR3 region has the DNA TGCGCCAGCAGCCAAGACGGCGGGAGCTCCTACAATGAGCAGTTCTTC.

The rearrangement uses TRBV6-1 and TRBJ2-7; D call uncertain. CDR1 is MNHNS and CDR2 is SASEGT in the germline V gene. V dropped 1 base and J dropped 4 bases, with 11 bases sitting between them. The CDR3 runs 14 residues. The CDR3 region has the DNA TGTGCCAGCAGTGAAGGGTCCACAAAATACGAGCAGTACTTC. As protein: CASSEGSTKYEQYF.

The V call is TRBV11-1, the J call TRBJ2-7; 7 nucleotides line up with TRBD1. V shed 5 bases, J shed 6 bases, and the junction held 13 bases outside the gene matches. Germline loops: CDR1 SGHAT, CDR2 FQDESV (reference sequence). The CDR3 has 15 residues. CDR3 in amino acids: CASSAGTDPYSEQYF. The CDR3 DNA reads TGTGCCAGCAGCGCAGGGACAGACCCCTATTCCGAGCAGTACTTC.

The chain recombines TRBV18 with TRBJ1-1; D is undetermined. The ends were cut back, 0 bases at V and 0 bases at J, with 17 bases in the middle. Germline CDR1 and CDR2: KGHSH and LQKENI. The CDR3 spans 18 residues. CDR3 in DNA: TGTGCCAGCTCACCACCAGAAACGGGGTATCCTTTGAACACTGAAGCTTTCTTT. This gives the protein CASSPPETGYPLNTEAFF.

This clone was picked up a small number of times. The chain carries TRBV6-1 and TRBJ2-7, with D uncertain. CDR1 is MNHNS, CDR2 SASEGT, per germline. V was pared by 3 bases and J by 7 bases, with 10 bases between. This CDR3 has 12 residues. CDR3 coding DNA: TGTGCCAGCAGTGACATGGGGATAGAGCAGTACTTC. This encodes CASSDMGIEQYF.

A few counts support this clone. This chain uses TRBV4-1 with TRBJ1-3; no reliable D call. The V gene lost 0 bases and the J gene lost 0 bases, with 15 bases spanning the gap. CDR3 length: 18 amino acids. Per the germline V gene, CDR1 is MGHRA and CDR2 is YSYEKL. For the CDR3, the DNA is TGCGCCAGCAGCCAAGATTTAGACTTACAGAGCTCTGGAAACACCATATATTTT. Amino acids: CASSQDLDLQSSGNTIYF.

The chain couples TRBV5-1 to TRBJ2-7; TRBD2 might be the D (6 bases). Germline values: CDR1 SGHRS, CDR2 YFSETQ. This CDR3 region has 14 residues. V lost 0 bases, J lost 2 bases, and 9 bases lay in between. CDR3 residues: CASSLDGGPYEQYF. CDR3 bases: TGCGCCAGCAGCTTGGATGGAGGGCCCTACGAGCAGTACTTC.

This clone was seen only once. The CDR3 loop is CASSEGWGSSYEQYF. The CDR3 coding sequence is TGTGCCAGCAGTGAAGGATGGGGGAGCTCCTACGAGCAGTACTTC. J is TRBJ2-7 and V is TRBV6-1; D is perhaps TRBD1 or TRBD2 (5 bases each). V was shortened by 1 base and J by 0 bases, with 10 bases between the two germline ends. This CDR3 region has 15 residues. Germline assignment: CDR1 MNHNS and CDR2 SASEGT.

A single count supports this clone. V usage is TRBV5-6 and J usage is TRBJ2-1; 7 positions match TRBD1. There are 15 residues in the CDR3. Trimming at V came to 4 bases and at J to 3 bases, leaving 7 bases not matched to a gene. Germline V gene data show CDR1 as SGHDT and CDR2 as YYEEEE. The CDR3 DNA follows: TGTGCCAGCAGCCCACTCCGGGACAGCTACAATGAGCAGTTCTTC. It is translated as CASSPLRDSYNEQFF.

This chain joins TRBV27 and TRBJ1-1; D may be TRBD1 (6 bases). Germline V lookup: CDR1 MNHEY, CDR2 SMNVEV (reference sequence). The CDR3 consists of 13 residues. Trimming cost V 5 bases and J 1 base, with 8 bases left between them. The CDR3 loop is CASSARGNTEAFF. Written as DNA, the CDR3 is TGTGCCAGCAGTGCCAGGGGGAACACTGAAGCTTTCTTT.

For the CDR3, the DNA is TGCACCAGCAGCCAAATTAGCGGGGGGGTTGTAGGCGAGCAGTACTTC. Protein sequence: CTSSQISGGVVGEQYF. The chain links TRBV1 to TRBJ2-7; the D call in the table, TRBD2, was not verified against the DNA. TRBV1 is listed as a pseudogene. The CDR3 is made up of 16 amino acids.

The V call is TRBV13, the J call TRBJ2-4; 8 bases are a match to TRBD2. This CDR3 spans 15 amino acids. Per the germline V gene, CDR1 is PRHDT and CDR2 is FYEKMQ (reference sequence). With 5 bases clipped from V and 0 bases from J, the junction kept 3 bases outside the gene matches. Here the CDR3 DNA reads TGTGCCAGCAGCCCGCGGGAGGAAGCCAAAAACATTCAGTACTTC. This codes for CASSPREEAKNIQYF.

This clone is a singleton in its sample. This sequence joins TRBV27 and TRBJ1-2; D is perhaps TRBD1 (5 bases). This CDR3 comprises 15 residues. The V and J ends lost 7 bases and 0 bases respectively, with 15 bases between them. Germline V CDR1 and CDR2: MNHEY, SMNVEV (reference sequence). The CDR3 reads CASTNLGGSNYGYTF. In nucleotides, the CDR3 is TGTGCCAGCACCAACCTCGGGGGGTCTAACTATGGCTACACCTTC.

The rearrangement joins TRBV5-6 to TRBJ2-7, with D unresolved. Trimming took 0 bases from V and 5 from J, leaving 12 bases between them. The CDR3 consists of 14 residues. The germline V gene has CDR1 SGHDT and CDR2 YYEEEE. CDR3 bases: TGTGCCAGCAGCTTGGGTTGGGGTTCCCACGAGCAGTACTTC. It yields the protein CASSLGWGSHEQYF.

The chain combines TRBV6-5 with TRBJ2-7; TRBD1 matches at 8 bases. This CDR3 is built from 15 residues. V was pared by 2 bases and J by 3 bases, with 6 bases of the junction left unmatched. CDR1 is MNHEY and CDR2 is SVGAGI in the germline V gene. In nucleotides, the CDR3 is TGTGCCAGCAGTTACGGGTTCGGACAGGGCTACGAGCAGTACTTC. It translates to CASSYGFGQGYEQYF.

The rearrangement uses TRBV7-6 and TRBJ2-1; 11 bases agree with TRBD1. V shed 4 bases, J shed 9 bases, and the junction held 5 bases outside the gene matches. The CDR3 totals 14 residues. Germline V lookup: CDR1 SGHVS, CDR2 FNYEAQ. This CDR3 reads CASSSGTGGGEQFF. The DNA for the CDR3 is TGTGCCAGCAGCTCTGGGACAGGGGGAGGTGAGCAGTTCTTC.

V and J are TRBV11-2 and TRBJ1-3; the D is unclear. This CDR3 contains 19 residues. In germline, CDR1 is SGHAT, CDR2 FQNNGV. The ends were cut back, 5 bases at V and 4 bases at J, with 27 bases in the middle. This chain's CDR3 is CASSTALPLGTARGNTIYF. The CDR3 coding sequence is TGTGCCAGCAGCACAGCCCTACCTCTCGGAACGGCGAGGGGAAACACCATATATTTT.

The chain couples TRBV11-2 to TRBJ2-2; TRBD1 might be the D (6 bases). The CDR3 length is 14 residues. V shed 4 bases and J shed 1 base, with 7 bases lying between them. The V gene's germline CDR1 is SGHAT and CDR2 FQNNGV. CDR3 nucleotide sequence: TGTGCCAGCAGCTGGACAGTGAACACCGGGGAGCTGTTTTTT. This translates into CASSWTVNTGELFF.

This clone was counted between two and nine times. For the CDR3, the DNA is TGTGCCAGCAACTTCCGCGCCGGGGAGAGCTCCTACAATGAGCAGTTCTTC. Translating gives CASNFRAGESSYNEQFF. The chain has TRBV9 and TRBJ2-1; tentative D call: TRBD2 (5 bases). CDR3 length equals 17 residues. V shed 6 bases and J shed 0 bases, with 19 bases lying between them. Germline V gene sequence: CDR1 SGDLS, CDR2 YYNGEE.

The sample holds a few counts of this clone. CDR3 sequence (DNA): TGCGCCAGCAGTAAGACAGGACTCAAGGGAGAGACCCAGTACTTC. Protein: CASSKTGLKGETQYF. The chain links TRBV10-1 to TRBJ2-5; the D gene is possibly TRBD1 (6 bases). The CDR3 sequence is 15 residues long. From germline, CDR1 is WNHNN and CDR2 SYGVQD (reference sequence). V lost 5 bases and J lost 4, with 17 bases in between.

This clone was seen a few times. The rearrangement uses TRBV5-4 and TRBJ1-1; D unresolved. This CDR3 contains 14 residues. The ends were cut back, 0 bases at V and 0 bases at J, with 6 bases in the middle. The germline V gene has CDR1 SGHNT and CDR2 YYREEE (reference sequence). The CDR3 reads CASSLAGMNTEAFF. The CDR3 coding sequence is TGTGCCAGCAGCTTGGCCGGGATGAACACTGAAGCTTTCTTT.

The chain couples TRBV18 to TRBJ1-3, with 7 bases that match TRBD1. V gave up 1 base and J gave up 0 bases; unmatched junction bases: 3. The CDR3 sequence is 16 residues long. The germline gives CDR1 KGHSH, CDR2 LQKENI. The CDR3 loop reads CASSPQSGGSGNTIYF. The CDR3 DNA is TGTGCCAGCTCACCACAGTCAGGGGGCTCTGGAAACACCATATATTTT.